Listed below are T cell receptor beta chains from one sample, sequenced in a study of blood T cell repertoires in COVID-19. Data came from immunoSEQ multiplex PCR; TCRdb stores just in-frame clones and leaves some out. The sample contains 40,000 or so clones, about nine tenths of which appear only once. The sequenced sample consisted of peripheral blood. The receptors come from a man between 50 and 59 years old with active COVID-19. CDR3s include the opening cysteine and the closing phenylalanine or tryptophan. Each record gives: CDR3 DNA, CDR3 protein, CDR3 length, D gene, J gene, clone size, V gene. The D gene is left open where the match is weak. Size tells how often a clone was seen (once, few, many) or the class of an expanded clone, and some rows leave it out.

CDR3nt: TGCGCCAGCAGCTTCGGGGACACCGAGCAGTACTTC
CDR3aa: CASSFGDTEQYF
len: 12
d_gene: NA
j_gene: TRBJ2-7
abundance: NA
v_gene: TRBV5-1

CDR3nt: TGTGCCAGCAGCCCTACCGGGACAGGGGGAACCTTTGTCTTC
CDR3aa: CASSPTGTGGTFVF
len: 14
d_gene: TRBD1
j_gene: TRBJ2-1
abundance: NA
v_gene: TRBV14

CDR3nt: TGTGCCAGCAGCCAAGTAAGATTAAGAGACAGGGGGCTAATGGGGAATCAGCCCCAGCATTTT
CDR3aa: CASSQVRLRDRGLMGNQPQHF
len: 21
d_gene: TRBD1
j_gene: TRBJ1-5
abundance: once
v_gene: TRBV3-1/TRBV3-2

CDR3nt: TGTGCCTGGAGTGCGGACTCGCAACTCTACAATGAGCAGTTCTTC
CDR3aa: CAWSADSQLYNEQFF
len: 15
d_gene: NA
j_gene: TRBJ2-1
abundance: NA
v_gene: TRBV30

CDR3nt: TGTGCCAGCAGCTTATTAGTGGGGACAGGGTCCGGGGAGCTGTTTTTT
CDR3aa: CASSLLVGTGSGELFF
len: 16
d_gene: TRBD1
j_gene: TRBJ2-2
abundance: once
v_gene: TRBV7-3

CDR3nt: TGCGCCAGCAGTGAGTCCTTAGAGCAGTACTTC
CDR3aa: CASSESLEQYF
len: 11
d_gene: NA
j_gene: TRBJ2-7
abundance: NA
v_gene: TRBV10-2

CDR3nt: TGTGCCAGCAGCTTGAGGCCCCTAGCGGCCCTTCACGACGAGCAGTACTTC
CDR3aa: CASSLRPLAALHDEQYF
len: 17
d_gene: TRBD2
j_gene: TRBJ2-7
abundance: NA
v_gene: TRBV5-5

CDR3nt: TGCGCCAGCAGCTTGTTTGGTTCCGGAGATGAAGCTTTCTTT
CDR3aa: CASSLFGSGDEAFF
len: 14
d_gene: NA
j_gene: TRBJ1-1
abundance: NA
v_gene: TRBV5-1

CDR3nt: TGCGCCAGCAGCCTTACTAGGGACTACAATGAGCAGTTCTTC
CDR3aa: CASSLTRDYNEQFF
len: 14
d_gene: NA
j_gene: TRBJ2-1
abundance: once
v_gene: TRBV4-1

CDR3nt: TGCGCCAGCAGCCAAGACTATCCCCTCGCGGCCCAGTACTTC
CDR3aa: CASSQDYPLAAQYF
len: 14
d_gene: NA
j_gene: TRBJ2-5
abundance: NA
v_gene: TRBV4-3

CDR3nt: TGCAGCGTTTATGGGCAGCGGGAGCCTTGGTATTTT
CDR3aa: CSVYGQREPWYF
len: 12
d_gene: TRBD2
j_gene: TRBJ2-3
abundance: NA
v_gene: TRBV29-1

CDR3nt: TGTGCCACCAGCAGAGGGCCCGGACTAGCGGGAGTGGTCGAAGAGACCCAGTACTTC
CDR3aa: CATSRGPGLAGVVEETQYF
len: 19
d_gene: TRBD2
j_gene: TRBJ2-5
abundance: once
v_gene: TRBV15

CDR3nt: TGTGCCAGCAGTTACTCAACCCAGGGGTCACACGAGCAGTACTTC
CDR3aa: CASSYSTQGSHEQYF
len: 15
d_gene: NA
j_gene: TRBJ2-7
abundance: NA
v_gene: TRBV6-5

CDR3nt: TGTGCCATATCCCCAGGGGGACCCGAGCAGTACTTC
CDR3aa: CAISPGGPEQYF
len: 12
d_gene: TRBD1
j_gene: TRBJ2-7
abundance: NA
v_gene: TRBV10-3

CDR3nt: TGTGCCAGCAGTCCCCGGGTAGACGAAGGTGGCTACACCTTC
CDR3aa: CASSPRVDEGGYTF
len: 14
d_gene: NA
j_gene: TRBJ1-2
abundance: once
v_gene: TRBV28

CDR3nt: TGTGCCAGCAGCCCCCTTCCGGGACTTTCTTCCTACGAGCAGTACTTC
CDR3aa: CASSPLPGLSSYEQYF
len: 16
d_gene: NA
j_gene: TRBJ2-7
abundance: NA
v_gene: TRBV11-2

CDR3nt: TGTGCCAGCAGCTCCCTAGCGGGAGAAGCCCTCCAAAACATTCAGTACTTC
CDR3aa: CASSSLAGEALQNIQYF
len: 17
d_gene: TRBD2
j_gene: TRBJ2-4
abundance: NA
v_gene: TRBV5-8

CDR3nt: TGTGCCAGCAAATGGCTAGACAGGGTTCCCTATGGCTACACCTTC
CDR3aa: CASKWLDRVPYGYTF
len: 15
d_gene: TRBD1
j_gene: TRBJ1-2
abundance: NA
v_gene: TRBV28